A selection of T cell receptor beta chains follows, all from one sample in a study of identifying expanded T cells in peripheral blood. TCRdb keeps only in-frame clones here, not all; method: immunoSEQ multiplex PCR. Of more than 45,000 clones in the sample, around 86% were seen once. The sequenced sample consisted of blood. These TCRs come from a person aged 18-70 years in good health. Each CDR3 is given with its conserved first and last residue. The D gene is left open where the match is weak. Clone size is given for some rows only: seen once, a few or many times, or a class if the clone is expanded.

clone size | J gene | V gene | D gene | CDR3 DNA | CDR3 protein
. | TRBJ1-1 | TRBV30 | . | TGTGCCTGGACGGGAACAGGGTCACGGACTGAAGCTTTCTTT | CAWTGTGSRTEAFF
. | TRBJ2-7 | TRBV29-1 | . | TGCAGCGTTGAGTGGGATACACCCGCCTACGAGCAGTACTTC | CSVEWDTPAYEQYF
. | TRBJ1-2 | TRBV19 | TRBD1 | TGTGCCAGTAGACCCCCGGGACAGGCGGGATACTATGGCTACACCTTC | CASRPPGQAGYYGYTF
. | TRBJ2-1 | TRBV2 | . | TGTGCCAGCAGTGCGCGGGCTAGCGCTACAAACAATGAGCAGTTCTTC | CASSARASATNNEQFF
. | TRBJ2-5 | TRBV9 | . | TGTGCCAGCAGCGTGGGGACCGGCGGTGGAGAGACCCAGTACTTC | CASSVGTGGGETQYF
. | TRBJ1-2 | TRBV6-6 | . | TGTGCCAGCATTCCCGACAGACAACAACCCTATGGCTACACCTTC | CASIPDRQQPYGYTF
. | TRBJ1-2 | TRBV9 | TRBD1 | TGTGCCAGCAGCAGAGGGACAGGCGCTAACTATGGCTACACCTTC | CASSRGTGANYGYTF
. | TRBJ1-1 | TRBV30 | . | TGTGCCTGGAGTGTTTGGAGACCCCTAATCCAGAACACTGAAGCTTTCTTT | CAWSVWRPLIQNTEAFF
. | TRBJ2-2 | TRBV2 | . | TGTGCCAAAAGCAGCGATACGAACACCGGGGAGCTGTTTTTT | CAKSSDTNTGELFF
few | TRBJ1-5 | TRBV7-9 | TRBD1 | TGTGCCAGCAGCTTGTTCAAGGGTTCAGGGGGAAGCAATCAGCCCCAGCATTTT | CASSLFKGSGGSNQPQHF
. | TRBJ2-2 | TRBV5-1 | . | TGCGCCAGCAGCTCGGGACTCACAACCGGGGAGCTGTTTTTT | CASSSGLTTGELFF
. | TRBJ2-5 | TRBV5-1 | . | TGCGCCAGCAGCCCAGGGGCGGGGGAGACCCAGTACTTC | CASSPGAGETQYF
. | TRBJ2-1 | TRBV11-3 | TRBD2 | TGTGCCAGCAGCCCCCTGGGACTAGCGGGCAATGAGCAGTTCTTC | CASSPLGLAGNEQFF
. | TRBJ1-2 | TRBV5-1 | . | TGCGCCAGCAGCTTGGTAGGGGAGGGCTACACCTTC | CASSLVGEGYTF
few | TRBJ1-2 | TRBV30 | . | TGTGCCTGGGCAGGGAGAGGCGGCTACACCTTC | CAWAGRGGYTF
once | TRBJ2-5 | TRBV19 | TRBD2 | TGTGCCAGTAGTATGCAAGCGGGAGGTCGGGAGACCCAGTACTTC | CASSMQAGGRETQYF
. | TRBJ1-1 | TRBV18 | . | TGTGCCAGCTCACAGGGTATCTCAACTGAAGCTTTCTTT | CASSQGISTEAFF
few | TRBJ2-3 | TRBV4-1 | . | TGCGCCAGCAGCCAAGATAGTAAGTCGGGTACGCAGTATTTT | CASSQDSKSGTQYF
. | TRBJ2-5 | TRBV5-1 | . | TGCGCCAGCAGCAGTACCGGGATTTTGACCGAGACCCAGTACTTC | CASSSTGILTETQYF
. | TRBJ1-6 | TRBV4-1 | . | TGCGCCAGCAGCCAAGTCCAGTGGGGCGAAAATTCACCCCTCCACTTT | CASSQVQWGENSPLHF
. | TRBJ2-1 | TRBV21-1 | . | TGTGCCAGCAGTTGGCCTGAGACTAGCGAGTACAATGAGCAGTTCTTC | CASSWPETSEYNEQFF
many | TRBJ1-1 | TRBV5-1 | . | TGCGCCAGCAGCGCCCTGGGAGGAATGAACACTGAAGCTTTCTTT | CASSALGGMNTEAFF
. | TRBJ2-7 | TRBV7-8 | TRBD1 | TGTGCCAGCAGCTTAGGTCCATGGACAGGGACCTACGAGCAGTACTTC | CASSLGPWTGTYEQYF
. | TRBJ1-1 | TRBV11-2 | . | TGTGCCAGCAGCTTAGTCCCCCTGGCCACTGAAGCTTTCTTT | CASSLVPLATEAFF
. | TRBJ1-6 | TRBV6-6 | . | TGTGCCAGCAGTTACTCGGTAGGGGGAACGGGCTCACCCCTCCACTTT | CASSYSVGGTGSPLHF
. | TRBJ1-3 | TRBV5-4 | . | TGTGCCAGCAGCTCCCAGCACGGAACATGGGCGGACACCATATATTTT | CASSSQHGTWADTIYF
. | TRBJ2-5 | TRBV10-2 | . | TGCGCCAGCAATGGCCAGGGGCGCTGGGAGACCCAGTACTTC | CASNGQGRWETQYF
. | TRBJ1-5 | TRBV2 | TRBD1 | TGTGCCAGCACCCTAGGACAGGGGACGTGGGATAGCAATCAGCCCCAGCATTTT | CASTLGQGTWDSNQPQHF
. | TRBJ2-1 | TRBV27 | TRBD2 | TGTGCCAGCAGTCTTAACCTCGGACTAGCGGGAAATTCTGAGCAGTTCTTC | CASSLNLGLAGNSEQFF
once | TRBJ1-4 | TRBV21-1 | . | TGTGCCAGCAGCAAAGTCTACAGAGATGAAAAACTGTTTTTT | CASSKVYRDEKLFF
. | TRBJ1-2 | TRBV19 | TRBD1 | TGTGCCAGTAGTACCACCGGACAGGGGGCTAGAGCTAACTATGGCTACACCTTC | CASSTTGQGARANYGYTF
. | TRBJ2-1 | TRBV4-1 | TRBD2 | TGCGCCAGCAGCCAGTGGATGGGGGGGAACAATGAGCAGTTCTTC | CASSQWMGGNNEQFF
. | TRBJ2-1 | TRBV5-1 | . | TGCGCCAGCAGCTTTCTAGACGGACTCAATGAGCAGTTCTTC | CASSFLDGLNEQFF
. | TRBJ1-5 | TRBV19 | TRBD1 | TGTGCCAGTAGTATTACGCCGGGACAGGGGTTTCCTCAGCCCCAGCATTTT | CASSITPGQGFPQPQHF
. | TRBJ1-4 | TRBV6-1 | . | TGTGCCAGTAGGTTTTTCGACGCTATGAATGAAAAACTGTTTTTT | CASRFFDAMNEKLFF
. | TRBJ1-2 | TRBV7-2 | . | TGTGCCAGCAGTGATACAGGGTATGGCTACACCTTC | CASSDTGYGYTF
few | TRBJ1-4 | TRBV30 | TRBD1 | TGTGCCTGGAGTGTGGGACAGGGCGGTAATGAAAAACTGTTTTTT | CAWSVGQGGNEKLFF
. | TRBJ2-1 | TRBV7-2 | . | TGTGCCAGCAGCCCCCCCCTACCCGGCGAGCAGTTCTTC | CASSPPLPGEQFF
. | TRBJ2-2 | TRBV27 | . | TGTGCCAGCAGTGAGGTTCTCACCGGGGAGCTGTTTTTT | CASSEVLTGELFF
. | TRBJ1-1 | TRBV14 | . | TGTGCCAGCAGGAGGGGAATGAACACTGAAGCTTTCTTT | CASRRGMNTEAFF
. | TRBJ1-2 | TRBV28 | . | TGTGCCAGCTCCCCCGGGACGGTTGTTGGCTACACCTTC | CASSPGTVVGYTF
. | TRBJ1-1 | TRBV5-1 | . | TGCGCCAGCAGTCCGGGAGACATGAACACTGAAGCTTTCTTT | CASSPGDMNTEAFF
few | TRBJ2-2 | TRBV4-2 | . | TGTGCCAGCAGCCAAGGTAACAGGGAGAACACCGGGGAGCTGTTTTTT | CASSQGNRENTGELFF
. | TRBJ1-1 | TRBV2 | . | TGTGCCAGCAGGAGGACAGTTCACACTGAAGCTTTCTTT | CASRRTVHTEAFF
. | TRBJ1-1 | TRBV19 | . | TGTGCCAGTAGTAAAGGGGGTCTGAACACTGAAGCTTTCTTT | CASSKGGLNTEAFF
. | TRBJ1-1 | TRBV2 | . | TGTGCCAGCAGAGGACTTATTTACAGGGTATGGACTGAAGCTTTCTTT | CASRGLIYRVWTEAFF
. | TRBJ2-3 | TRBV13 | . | TGTGCCAGCAGCTCCTACAATACGCAGTATTTT | CASSSYNTQYF
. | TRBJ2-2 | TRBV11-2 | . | TGTGCCAGCAGCTTCGACCAGGCGCGCACCGGGGAGCTGTTTTTT | CASSFDQARTGELFF
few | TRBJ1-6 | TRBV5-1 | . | TGCGCCAGCAGCCTGGACGGGTCAAGGAATTCACCCCTCCACTTT | CASSLDGSRNSPLHF
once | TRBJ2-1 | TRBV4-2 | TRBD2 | TGTGCCAGCAGCCAGACGGGACTAGCGGGAGTCGGTGGCAATGAGCAGTTCTTC | CASSQTGLAGVGGNEQFF